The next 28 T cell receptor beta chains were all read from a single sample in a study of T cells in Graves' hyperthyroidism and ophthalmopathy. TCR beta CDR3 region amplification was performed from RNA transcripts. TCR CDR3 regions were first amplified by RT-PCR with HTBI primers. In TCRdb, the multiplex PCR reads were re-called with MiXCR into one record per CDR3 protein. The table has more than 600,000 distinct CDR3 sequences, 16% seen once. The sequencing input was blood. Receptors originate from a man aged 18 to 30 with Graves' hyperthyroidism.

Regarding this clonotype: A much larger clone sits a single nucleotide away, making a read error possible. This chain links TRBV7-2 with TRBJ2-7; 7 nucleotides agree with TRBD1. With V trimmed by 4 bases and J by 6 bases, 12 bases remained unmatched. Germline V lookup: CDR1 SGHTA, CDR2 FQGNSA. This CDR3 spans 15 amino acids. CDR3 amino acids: CASSSQTGMGCEQYF. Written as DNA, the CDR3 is TGTGCCAGCAGCTCCCAGACAGGGATGGGCTGCGAGCAGTACTTC.

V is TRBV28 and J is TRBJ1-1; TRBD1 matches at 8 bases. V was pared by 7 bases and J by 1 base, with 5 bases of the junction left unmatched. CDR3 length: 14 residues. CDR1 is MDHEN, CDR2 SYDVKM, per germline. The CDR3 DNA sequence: TGTGCCAGCACCCTACAGGGGGGGAACACTGAAGCTTTCTTT. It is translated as CASTLQGGNTEAFF.

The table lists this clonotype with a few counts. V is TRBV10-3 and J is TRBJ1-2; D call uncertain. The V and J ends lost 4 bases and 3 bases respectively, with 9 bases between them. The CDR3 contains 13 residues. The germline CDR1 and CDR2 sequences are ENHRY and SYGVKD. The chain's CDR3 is CAISGFEDYGYTF. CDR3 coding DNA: TGTGCCATCAGTGGATTCGAGGACTATGGCTACACCTTC.

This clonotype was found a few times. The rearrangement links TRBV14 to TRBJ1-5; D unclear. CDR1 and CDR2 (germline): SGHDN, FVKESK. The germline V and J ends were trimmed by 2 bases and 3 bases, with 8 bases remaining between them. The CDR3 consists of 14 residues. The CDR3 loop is CASSQSGNNQPQHF. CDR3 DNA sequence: TGTGCCAGCAGCCAATCTGGGAACAATCAGCCCCAGCATTTT.

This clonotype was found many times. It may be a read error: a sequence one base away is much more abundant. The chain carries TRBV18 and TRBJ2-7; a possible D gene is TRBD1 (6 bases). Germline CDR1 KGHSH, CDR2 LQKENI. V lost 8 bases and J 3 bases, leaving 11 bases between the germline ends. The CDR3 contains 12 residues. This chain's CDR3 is CASSTDSYEQYF. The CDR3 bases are TGTGCCAGCAGTACGGACAGCTACGAGCAGTACTTC. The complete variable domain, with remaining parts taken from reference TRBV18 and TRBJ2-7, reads NAGVMQNPRHLVRRRGQEARLRCSPMKGHSHVYWYRQLPEEGLKFMVYLQKENIIDESGMPKERFSAEFPKEGPSILRIQQVVRGDSAAYFCASSTDSYEQYFGPGTRLTVT.

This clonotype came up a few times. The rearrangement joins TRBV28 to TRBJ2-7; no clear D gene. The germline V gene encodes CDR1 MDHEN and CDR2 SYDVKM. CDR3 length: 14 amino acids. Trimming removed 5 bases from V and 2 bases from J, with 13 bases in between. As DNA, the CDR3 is TGTGCCAGCAGTATTTCGACCCCTACCTACGAGCAGTACTTC. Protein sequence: CASSISTPTYEQYF.

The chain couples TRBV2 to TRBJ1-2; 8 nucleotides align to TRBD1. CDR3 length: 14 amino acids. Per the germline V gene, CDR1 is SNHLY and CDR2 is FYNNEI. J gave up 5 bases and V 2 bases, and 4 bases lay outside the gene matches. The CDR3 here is CASSEQTGDYGYTF. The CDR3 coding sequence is TGTGCCAGCAGTGAACAGACAGGGGATTATGGCTACACCTTC.

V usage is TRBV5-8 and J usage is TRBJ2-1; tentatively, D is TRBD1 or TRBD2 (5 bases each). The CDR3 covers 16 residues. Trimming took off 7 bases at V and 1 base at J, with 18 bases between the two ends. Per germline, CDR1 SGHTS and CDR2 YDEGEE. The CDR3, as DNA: TGTGCCAGCCCCTGGGGGTGGCCGGGGTCCTACAATGAGCAGTTCTTC. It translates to CASPWGWPGSYNEQFF.

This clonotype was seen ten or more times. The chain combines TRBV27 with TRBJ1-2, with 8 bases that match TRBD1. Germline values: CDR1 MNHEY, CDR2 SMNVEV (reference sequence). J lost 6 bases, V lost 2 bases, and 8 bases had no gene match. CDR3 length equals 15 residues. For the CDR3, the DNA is TGTGCCAGCAGTTTACGTGAGACAGGGGTAAATGGCTACACCTTC. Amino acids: CASSLRETGVNGYTF.

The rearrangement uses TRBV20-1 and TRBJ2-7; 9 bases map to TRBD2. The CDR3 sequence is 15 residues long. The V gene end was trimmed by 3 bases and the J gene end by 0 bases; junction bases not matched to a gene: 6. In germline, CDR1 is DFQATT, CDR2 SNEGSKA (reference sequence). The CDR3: CSASGGRAFSYEQYF. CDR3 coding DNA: TGCAGTGCTAGTGGCGGGAGGGCCTTCTCCTACGAGCAGTACTTC.

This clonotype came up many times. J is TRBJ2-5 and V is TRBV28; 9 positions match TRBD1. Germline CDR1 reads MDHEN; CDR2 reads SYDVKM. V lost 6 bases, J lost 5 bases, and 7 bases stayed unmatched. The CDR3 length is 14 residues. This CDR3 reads CASSPRTGVETQYF. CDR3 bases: TGTGCCAGCAGCCCTAGGACAGGGGTCGAGACCCAGTACTTC.

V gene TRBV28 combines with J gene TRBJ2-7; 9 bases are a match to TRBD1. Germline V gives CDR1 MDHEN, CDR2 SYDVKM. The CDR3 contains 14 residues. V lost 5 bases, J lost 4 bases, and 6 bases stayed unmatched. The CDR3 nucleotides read TGTGCCAGCAGTGAAACAGGGGGCCTTTACGAGCAGTACTTC. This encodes CASSETGGLYEQYF.

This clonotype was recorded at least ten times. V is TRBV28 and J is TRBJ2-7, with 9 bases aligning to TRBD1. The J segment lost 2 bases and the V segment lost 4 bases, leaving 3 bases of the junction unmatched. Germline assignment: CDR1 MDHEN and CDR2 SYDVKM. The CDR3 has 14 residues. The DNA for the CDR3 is TGTGCCAGCAGTTCGGGACAGGGTACCTACGAGCAGTACTTC. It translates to CASSSGQGTYEQYF. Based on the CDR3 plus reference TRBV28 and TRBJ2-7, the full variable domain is DVKVTQSSRYLVKRTGEKVFLECVQDMDHENMFWYRQDPGLGLRLIYFSYDVKMKEKGDIPEGYSVSREKKERFSLILESASTNQTSMYLCASSSGQGTYEQYFGPGTRLTVT.

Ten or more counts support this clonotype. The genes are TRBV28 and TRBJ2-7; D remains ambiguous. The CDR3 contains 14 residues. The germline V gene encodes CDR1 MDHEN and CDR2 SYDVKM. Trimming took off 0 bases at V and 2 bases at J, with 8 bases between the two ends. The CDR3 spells CASSLWADTYEQYF. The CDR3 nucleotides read TGTGCCAGCAGTTTATGGGCAGACACCTACGAGCAGTACTTC.

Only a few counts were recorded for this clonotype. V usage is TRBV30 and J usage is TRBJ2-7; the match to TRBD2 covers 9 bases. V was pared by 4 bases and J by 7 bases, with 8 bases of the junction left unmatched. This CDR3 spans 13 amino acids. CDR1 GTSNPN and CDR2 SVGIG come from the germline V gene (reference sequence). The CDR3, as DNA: TGTGCCTGGAAGAAGCGGGAGGTTGGGGAGCAGTACTTC. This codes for CAWKKREVGEQYF.

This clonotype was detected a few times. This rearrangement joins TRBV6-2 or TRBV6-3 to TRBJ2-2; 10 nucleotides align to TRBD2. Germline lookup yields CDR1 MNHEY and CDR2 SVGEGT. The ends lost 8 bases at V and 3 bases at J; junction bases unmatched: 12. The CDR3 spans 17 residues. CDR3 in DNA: TGTGCCAGCGGGTTTTTAGCGGGAGGATGGGACACCGGGGAGCTGTTTTTT. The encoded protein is CASGFLAGGWDTGELFF.

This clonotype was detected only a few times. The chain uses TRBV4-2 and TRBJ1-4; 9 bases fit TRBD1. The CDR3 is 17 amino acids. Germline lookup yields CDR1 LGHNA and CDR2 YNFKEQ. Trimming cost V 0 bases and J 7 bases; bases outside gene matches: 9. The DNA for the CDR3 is TGTGCCAGCAGCCAAGATGTCCTGGACAGGGGTGGTGAAAAACTGTTTTTT. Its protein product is CASSQDVLDRGGEKLFF.

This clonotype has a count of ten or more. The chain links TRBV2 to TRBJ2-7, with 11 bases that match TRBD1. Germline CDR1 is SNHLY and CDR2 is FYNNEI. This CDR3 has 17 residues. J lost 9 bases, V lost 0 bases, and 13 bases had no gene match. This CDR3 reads CASSEALPGQGGVRQYF. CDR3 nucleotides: TGTGCCAGCAGTGAAGCGCTACCGGGACAGGGGGGCGTGAGGCAGTACTTC.

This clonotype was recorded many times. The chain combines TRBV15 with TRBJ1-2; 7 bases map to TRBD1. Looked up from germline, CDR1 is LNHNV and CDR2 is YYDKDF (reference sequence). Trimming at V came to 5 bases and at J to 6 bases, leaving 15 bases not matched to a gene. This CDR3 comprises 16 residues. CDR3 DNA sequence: TGTGCCACCAGCCGGCCTGAGACAGGGCGATCTAATGGCTACACCTTC. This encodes CATSRPETGRSNGYTF.

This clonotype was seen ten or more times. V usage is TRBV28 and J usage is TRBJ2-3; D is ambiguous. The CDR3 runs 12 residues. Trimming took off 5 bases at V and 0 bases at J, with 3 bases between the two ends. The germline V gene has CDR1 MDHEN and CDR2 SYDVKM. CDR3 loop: CASSTSTDTQYF. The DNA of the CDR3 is TGTGCCAGCAGTACTAGCACAGATACGCAGTATTTT.

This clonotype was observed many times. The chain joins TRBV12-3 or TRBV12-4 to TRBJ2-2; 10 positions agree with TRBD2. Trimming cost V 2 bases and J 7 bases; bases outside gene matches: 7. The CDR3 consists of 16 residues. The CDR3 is CASSLRLAGPGGELFF. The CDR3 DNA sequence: TGTGCCAGCAGTTTACGACTAGCGGGCCCGGGCGGGGAGCTGTTTTTT.

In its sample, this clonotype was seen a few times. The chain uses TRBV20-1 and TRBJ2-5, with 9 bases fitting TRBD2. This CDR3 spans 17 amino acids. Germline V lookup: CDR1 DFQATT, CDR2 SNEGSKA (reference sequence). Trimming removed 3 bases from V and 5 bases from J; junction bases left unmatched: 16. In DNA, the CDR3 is TGCAGTGCTAGCGTCGTGCTAGCGGGAATCACGCGGGAGACCCAGTACTTC. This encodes CSASVVLAGITRETQYF.

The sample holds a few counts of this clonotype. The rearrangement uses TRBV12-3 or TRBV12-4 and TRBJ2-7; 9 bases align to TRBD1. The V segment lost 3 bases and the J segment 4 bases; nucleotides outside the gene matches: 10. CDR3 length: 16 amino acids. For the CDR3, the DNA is TGTGCCAGCAGTTTTGCACAGGGGGCATATGGTTACGAGCAGTACTTC. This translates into CASSFAQGAYGYEQYF.

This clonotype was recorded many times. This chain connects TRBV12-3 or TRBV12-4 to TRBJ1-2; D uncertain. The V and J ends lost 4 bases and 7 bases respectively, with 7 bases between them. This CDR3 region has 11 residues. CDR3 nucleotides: TGTGCCAGCAGTTCTAGAGGTGGCTACACCTTC. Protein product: CASSSRGGYTF.

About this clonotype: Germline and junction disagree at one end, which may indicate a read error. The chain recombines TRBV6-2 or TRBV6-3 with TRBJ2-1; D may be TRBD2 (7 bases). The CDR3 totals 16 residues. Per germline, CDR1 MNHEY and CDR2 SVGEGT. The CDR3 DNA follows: TGTGCCAGCAGCTCCCTAGGGGGGGCACCCTACAATGAGCAGCTCTTC. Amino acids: CASSSLGGAPYNEQLF.

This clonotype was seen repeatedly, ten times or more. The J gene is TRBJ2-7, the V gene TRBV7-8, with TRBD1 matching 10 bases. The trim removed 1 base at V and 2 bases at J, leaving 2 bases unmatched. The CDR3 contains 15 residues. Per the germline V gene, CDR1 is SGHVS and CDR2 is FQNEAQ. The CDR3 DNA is TGTGCCAGCAGCTTAGTTGGGACAGGGGCCTACGAGCAGTACTTC. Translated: CASSLVGTGAYEQYF.

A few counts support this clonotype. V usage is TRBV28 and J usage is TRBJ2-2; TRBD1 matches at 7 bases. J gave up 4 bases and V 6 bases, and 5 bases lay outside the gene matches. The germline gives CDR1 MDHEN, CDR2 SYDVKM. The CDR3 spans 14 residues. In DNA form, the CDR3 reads TGTGCCAGCAGACAGGGGAGTGGCACCGGGGAGCTGTTTTTT. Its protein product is CASRQGSGTGELFF. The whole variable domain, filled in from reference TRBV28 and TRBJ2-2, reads DVKVTQSSRYLVKRTGEKVFLECVQDMDHENMFWYRQDPGLGLRLIYFSYDVKMKEKGDIPEGYSVSREKKERFSLILESASTNQTSMYLCASRQGSGTGELFFGEGSRLTVL.

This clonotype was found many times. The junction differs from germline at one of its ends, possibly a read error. CDR3 loop: CASSLLGGSYNEQFF. The CDR3 region has the DNA TGCGCCAGCAGCCTTCTCGGGGGGTCCTACAATGAGCAGTTCTTC. This rearrangement joins TRBV28 to TRBJ2-1, with TRBD2 matching 7 bases. Germline V CDR1 and CDR2: MDHEN, SYDVKM. This CDR3 is built from 15 residues.